A single sample gave rise to the 14 T cell receptor beta chains below, sequenced in a study of blood T cell repertoires in COVID-19. Profiling relied on immunoSEQ multiplex PCR, and the TCRdb table lists in-frame clones only, not all of them. The top ten clones hold about 3% of a sample with about 370,000 clones, roughly 90% of them seen once. Material for sequencing was peripheral blood. These receptors originate from a woman in her 30s with COVID-19, enrolled during active disease.

The rearrangement joins TRBV5-1 to TRBJ1-1; D gene unclear. CDR1 and CDR2 (germline): SGHRS, YFSETQ. V shed 0 bases and J shed 1 base, with 7 bases lying between them. This CDR3 is built from 14 residues. This chain's CDR3 is CASSLDSPNTEAFF. CDR3 nucleotides: TGCGCCAGCAGCTTGGACAGTCCGAACACTGAAGCTTTCTTT.

The chain employs TRBV5-1 and TRBJ2-1; D possibly corresponds to TRBD1 (6 bases). Germline V lookup: CDR1 SGHRS, CDR2 YFSETQ. The CDR3 has 15 residues. V gave up 4 bases and J gave up 10 bases, with 21 bases separating them. The CDR3 spells CASSRIVAGEGEQFF. The CDR3, as DNA: TGCGCCAGCAGCCGGATAGTGGCAGGGGAAGGGGAGCAGTTCTTC.

The V and J genes are TRBV11-3 and TRBJ2-1, with 8 nucleotides matching TRBD1. Germline CDR1 SGHNT, CDR2 YENEEA. CDR3 length: 15 residues. V lost 5 bases and J lost 6; bases outside the gene matches: 9. CDR3 DNA sequence: TGTGCCAGCAGCCCCAGACAGGGGCTGGGCAATGAGCAGTTCTTC. Translating gives CASSPRQGLGNEQFF.

In this sample, this clone turned up once. This rearrangement joins TRBV4-3 to TRBJ1-4, with 8 bases lining up with TRBD1. Trimming cost V 4 bases and J 5 bases; bases outside gene matches: 6. The CDR3 is 15 residues long. Germline CDR1 is LGHNA and CDR2 is YSLEER. The CDR3 reads CASSLQTGVNEKLFF. The CDR3, as DNA: TGCGCCAGCAGCCTTCAGACAGGGGTGAATGAAAAACTGTTTTTT.

This sequence joins TRBV14 and TRBJ1-4; tentatively, D is TRBD1 (5 bases). Germline assignment: CDR1 SGHDN and CDR2 FVKESK. Trimming removed 4 bases from V and 5 bases from J, with 14 bases in between. The CDR3 length is 15 residues. The CDR3 sequence: CASSPRTTRNEKLFF. The CDR3 nucleotides are TGTGCCAGCAGCCCTCGGACAACCAGAAATGAAAAACTGTTTTTT.

V usage is TRBV9 and J usage is TRBJ2-3, with 11 bases that match TRBD2. Germline V gene lookup returns CDR1 SGDLS and CDR2 YYNGEE. There are 14 residues in the CDR3. The junction had 3 bases not matched to a gene; V was cut back by 3 bases and J by 6 bases. The CDR3 DNA reads TGTGCCAGCAGCGCTAGCGGGAGGCTGGATACGCAGTATTTT. It is translated as CASSASGRLDTQYF.

This chain joins TRBV7-9 and TRBJ2-1; 12 positions agree with TRBD2. J gave up 10 bases and V 4 bases, and 17 bases lay outside the gene matches. CDR1 and CDR2 (germline): SEHNR, FQNEAQ (reference sequence). The CDR3 covers 18 residues. The CDR3 is CASSSPADSSGRAWEQFF. The CDR3 nucleotides are TGTGCCAGCAGCTCCCCAGCGGACTCTAGCGGGAGGGCCTGGGAGCAGTTCTTC.

The chain joins TRBV6-5 to TRBJ2-7, with 7 bases fitting TRBD1. After removal of 6 bases from V and 4 bases from J, the junction contained 9 bases not matched to a gene. This CDR3 region has 14 residues. CDR1 MNHEY and CDR2 SVGAGI come from the germline V gene. CDR3 sequence (DNA): TGTGCCAGCAGGCTGACAGGGAGAGCTTACGAGCAGTACGTC. Its translation: CASRLTGRAYEQYV.

V and J are TRBV27 and TRBJ2-6; 9 nucleotides match TRBD1. This CDR3 has 15 amino acids. The V gene's germline CDR1 is MNHEY and CDR2 SMNVEV (reference sequence). V shed 4 bases, J shed 2 bases, and the junction held 0 bases outside the gene matches. The chain's CDR3 is CASSWTGAGANVLTF. Here the CDR3 DNA reads TGTGCCAGCAGTTGGACAGGGGCTGGGGCCAACGTCCTGACTTTC.

The DNA of the CDR3 is TGTGCCAGTAGTATAGTGCCCCCTAGCGGGCGGCAAGAGCAGTTCTTC. Protein sequence: CASSIVPPSGRQEQFF. The rearrangement links TRBV19 to TRBJ2-1; 8 bases are a match to TRBD2. V was pared by 1 base and J by 10 bases, with 12 bases of the junction left unmatched. Germline V lookup: CDR1 LNHDA, CDR2 SQIVND (reference sequence). This CDR3 is built from 16 residues.

The chain uses TRBV5-4 and TRBJ2-3, with 11 bases aligning to TRBD2. CDR1 is SGHNT and CDR2 is YYREEE in the germline V gene (reference sequence). CDR3 length: 17 residues. V dropped 7 bases and J dropped 4; count of bases not matched to a gene: 14. Here the CDR3 reads CASRTEVTSGDADTQYF. Written as DNA, the CDR3 is TGTGCCAGCCGCACCGAAGTGACTAGCGGGGACGCAGATACGCAGTATTTT.

The V call is TRBV27, the J call TRBJ2-6, with TRBD1 as a possible D gene (6 bases). V lost 8 bases and J 11 bases, leaving 16 bases between the germline ends. The CDR3 is 13 residues long. Germline values: CDR1 MNHEY, CDR2 SMNVEV (reference sequence). The CDR3 region has the DNA TGTGCCAGCCGATTACAGGGTTCAGACGTCCTGACTTTC. Its translation is CASRLQGSDVLTF.

The V gene is TRBV2, the J gene TRBJ1-2, with a tentative D call TRBD1 (5 bases). Germline assignment: CDR1 SNHLY and CDR2 FYNNEI. Trimming removed 0 bases at V and 1 base at J, with 12 bases between. This CDR3 spans 16 amino acids. The CDR3 loop reads CASSEARTGLNYGYTF. The CDR3 DNA sequence: TGTGCCAGCAGTGAAGCGCGAACAGGCCTTAACTATGGCTACACCTTC.

The J gene is TRBJ1-6, the V gene TRBV11-2; D may be TRBD1 (6 bases). CDR3 length: 15 residues. The V end was cut by 6 bases, the J end by 12 bases, with 21 bases between. CDR1 is SGHAT and CDR2 is FQNNGV in the germline V gene. Written as DNA, the CDR3 is TGTGCCAGCAGATTTCTGACAGACAGGCTAGGACCCCTCCACTTT. This gives the protein CASRFLTDRLGPLHF.